This passage covers 23 T cell receptor beta chains from one sample sequenced in a study of blood T cell repertoires in COVID-19. Sequencing used immunoSEQ multiplex PCR; TCRdb keeps in-frame clones, though not all of them. The table lists 120,000 or so clones, more than 75% of them singletons. The sequenced sample was peripheral blood. The receptors originated from a man aged 45-65 years with acute or convalescent COVID-19.

This chain links TRBV4-1 with TRBJ2-7; D not certain. Germline assignment: CDR1 MGHRA and CDR2 YSYEKL. Trimming removed 1 base from V and 1 base from J, with 8 bases in between. The CDR3 has 14 amino acids. The DNA of the CDR3 is TGCGCCAGCAGCCAAGTGGCCCGTTCCTACGAGCAGTACTTC. Translation gives CASSQVARSYEQYF.

This clone appeared a few times. The genes are TRBV11-3 and TRBJ2-1, with 10 bases that match TRBD2. Germline assignment: CDR1 SGHNT and CDR2 YENEEA. The CDR3 runs 13 residues. J was trimmed by 10 bases and V by 7 bases; bases with no gene match: 7. For the CDR3, the DNA is TGTGCCAGCACCCCTAGCGGGAGTGGGGAGCAGTTCTTC. It specifies CASTPSGSGEQFF.

V gene TRBV11-2 combines with J gene TRBJ1-1; D gene uncertain. Trimming removed 7 bases at V and 8 bases at J, with 11 bases between. CDR3 size: 11 residues. Per the germline V gene, CDR1 is SGHAT and CDR2 is FQNNGV. CDR3 in amino acids: CASTSSAEAFF. In DNA, the CDR3 is TGTGCCAGCACCTCGAGTGCCGAAGCTTTCTTT.

The rearrangement joins TRBV6-5 to TRBJ2-7; TRBD1 matches 7 bases. Germline lookup yields CDR1 MNHEY and CDR2 SVGAGI. The CDR3 runs 13 residues. The V gene end was trimmed by 8 bases and the J gene end by 3 bases; junction bases not matched to a gene: 7. CDR3 region: CASYRDSNYEQYF. CDR3 bases: TGTGCCAGCTACCGGGACAGCAACTACGAGCAGTACTTC.

This clone was recorded a few times. The rearrangement links TRBV30 to TRBJ2-2; TRBD2 matches at 12 bases. Germline values: CDR1 GTSNPN, CDR2 SVGIG (reference sequence). With V trimmed by 1 base and J by 2 bases, 2 bases remained unmatched. This CDR3 region has 16 residues. Here the CDR3 DNA reads TGTGCCTGGAGTGGACTAGCGGGAGTCAACACCGGGGAGCTGTTTTTT. As protein: CAWSGLAGVNTGELFF.

Comment on this clone: Within the sample, other DNA sequences also encode this same CDR3. The chain couples TRBV27 to TRBJ1-2; TRBD1 matches at 10 bases. Germline-derived CDR1 and CDR2 are MNHEY and SMNVEV (reference sequence). This CDR3 comprises 14 residues. The V and J ends lost 1 base and 5 bases, in that order; junction bases with no gene match: 1. CDR3 sequence (DNA): TGTGCCAGCAGTTTATTGGGACAGGGGTATGGCTACACCTTC. It codes for CASSLLGQGYGYTF.

The V and J genes are TRBV7-6 and TRBJ2-1, with 13 bases aligning to TRBD2. After removal of 3 bases from V and 7 bases from J, the junction contained 6 bases not matched to a gene. Per germline, CDR1 SGHVS and CDR2 FNYEAQ. The CDR3 runs 16 residues. The chain's CDR3 is CASSLRTSGRGNEQFF. The CDR3 DNA follows: TGTGCCAGCAGCTTGAGGACTAGCGGGAGAGGGAATGAGCAGTTCTTC.

This chain connects TRBV6-5 to TRBJ2-3, with TRBD2 matching 7 bases. V shed 4 bases and J 1 base; nucleotides not matched to a gene: 8. Germline V lookup: CDR1 MNHEY, CDR2 SVGAGI. CDR3 size: 16 residues. In nucleotides, the CDR3 is TGTGCCAGCAGTTCAGGGAGGGCCGGGGGCACAGATACGCAGTATTTT. This encodes CASSSGRAGGTDTQYF.

The chain employs TRBV5-4 and TRBJ2-7; 7 bases agree with TRBD1. The germline CDR1 and CDR2 sequences are SGHNT and YYREEE (reference sequence). V gave up 2 bases and J gave up 3 bases; unmatched junction bases: 5. The length of the CDR3 is 14 residues. The CDR3 DNA sequence: TGTGCCAGCAGCTTCCAGGGGGAAGGCTACGAGCAGTACTTC. It encodes CASSFQGEGYEQYF.

J is TRBJ1-5 and V is TRBV2, with D unresolved. CDR3 length: 14 amino acids. V was clipped by 4 bases and J by 0 bases, with 7 bases between them. Germline V gene lookup returns CDR1 SNHLY and CDR2 FYNNEI. The CDR3 sequence: CASSGQYSNQPQHF. Here the CDR3 DNA reads TGTGCCAGCAGTGGGCAGTATAGCAATCAGCCCCAGCATTTT.

This chain links TRBV6-5 with TRBJ1-4; D is undetermined. The CDR3 has 14 residues. With 6 bases removed from V and 2 bases from J, the gap between germline ends came to 10 bases. The germline CDR1 and CDR2 sequences are MNHEY and SVGAGI. The DNA for the CDR3 is TGTGCCAGCAGCTTAGCGTGGACTAATGAAAAACTGTTTTTT. Protein sequence: CASSLAWTNEKLFF.

This clone was recorded only once. The chain joins TRBV24-1 to TRBJ2-7, with 9 bases fitting TRBD1. This CDR3 is 17 amino acids long. After removal of 0 bases from V and 3 bases from J, the junction contained 8 bases not matched to a gene. Germline CDR1 and CDR2: KGHDR and SFDVKD. CDR3 sequence (DNA): TGTGCCACCAGTGATTTGCAGCAACGGGACAGGGACTACGAGCAGTACTTC. As protein: CATSDLQQRDRDYEQYF.

The rearrangement links TRBV6-5 to TRBJ2-1; 7 bases align to TRBD1. Germline-derived CDR1 and CDR2 are MNHEY and SVGAGI. V lost 0 bases, J lost 10 bases, and 0 bases stayed unmatched. There are 12 residues in the CDR3. This CDR3 is CASSYSDREQFF. The CDR3 coding sequence is TGTGCCAGCAGTTACTCGGACAGGGAGCAGTTCTTC.

This chain connects TRBV5-1 to TRBJ2-7; D may be TRBD2 (7 bases). CDR3 size: 15 residues. Trimming shortened V by 5 bases and J by 0 bases, and 15 bases separated the two germline ends. CDR1 and CDR2 from the germline V gene are SGHRS and YFSETQ. Here the CDR3 DNA reads TGCGCCAGCAGGGGGGGGGCGCAGAGCTCCTACGAGCAGTACTTC. It encodes CASRGGAQSSYEQYF.

V usage is TRBV19 and J usage is TRBJ1-2; D may be TRBD1 (5 bases). V shed 3 bases and J shed 8 bases, with 13 bases lying between them. This CDR3 contains 13 residues. From germline, CDR1 is LNHDA and CDR2 SQIVND (reference sequence). The CDR3, as DNA: TGTGCCAGTAGTATGGCGACAGACCTAGGCTACACCTTC. Translated, it gives CASSMATDLGYTF.

This chain uses TRBV6-5 with TRBJ1-2; no firm D call. The CDR3 extends over 11 amino acids. Trimming took 5 bases from V and 5 from J, leaving 6 bases between them. CDR1 is MNHEY, CDR2 SVGAGI, per germline. The CDR3 here is CASSSRYGYTF. The CDR3 DNA reads as TGTGCCAGCAGTAGTCGGTATGGCTACACCTTC.

This chain links TRBV19 with TRBJ1-1, with a tentative D call TRBD1 (5 bases). The V and J ends lost 7 bases and 5 bases respectively, with 14 bases between them. Germline CDR1 LNHDA, CDR2 SQIVND (reference sequence). The CDR3 has 13 residues. In nucleotides, the CDR3 is TGTGCCAGTACGACAGATATAACGACTGAAGCTTTCTTT. This gives the protein CASTTDITTEAFF. The full variable domain, in which reference TRBV19 and TRBJ1-1 provide the parts outside the CDR3, is DGGITQSPKYLFRKEGQNVTLSCEQNLNHDAMYWYRQDPGQGLRLIYYSQIVNDFQKGDIAEGYSVSREKKESFPLTVTSAQKNPTAFYLCASTTDITTEAFFGQGTRLTVV.

J is TRBJ2-7 and V is TRBV3-1 (or the pseudogene TRBV3-2); 8 positions match TRBD2. Germline lookup yields CDR1 LGHDT and CDR2 YNNKEL (reference sequence). The CDR3 consists of 16 residues. The trim removed 2 bases at V and 2 bases at J, leaving 8 bases unmatched. CDR3 nucleotide sequence: TGTGCCAGCAGCCAATTAGGGCCTAGCGGGCCCTACGAGCAGTACTTC. It encodes CASSQLGPSGPYEQYF.

The chain uses TRBV3-1 (or the pseudogene TRBV3-2) and TRBJ2-3, with a possible D match to TRBD2 (6 bases). Germline V CDR1 and CDR2: LGHDT, YNNKEL (reference sequence). V was clipped by 4 bases and J by 1 base, with 12 bases between them. The CDR3 has 15 residues. This chain's CDR3 is CASSPGTSRTDTQYF. The CDR3 DNA sequence: TGTGCCAGCAGCCCCGGGACTTCCCGCACAGATACGCAGTATTTT.

V gene TRBV11-2 combines with J gene TRBJ1-2; 8 positions match TRBD1. Germline trimming cut 4 bases from V and 4 bases from J; bases unmatched to any gene: 14. Germline CDR1 reads SGHAT; CDR2 reads FQNNGV. The CDR3 has 17 residues. CDR3 residues: CASSYSGGPGGIYGYTF. The CDR3 DNA reads TGTGCCAGCAGCTATAGTGGGGGCCCAGGGGGCATCTATGGCTACACCTTC.

The V call is TRBV10-3, the J call TRBJ1-5, with 11 bases fitting TRBD1. CDR1 and CDR2 (germline): ENHRY, SYGVKD. The CDR3 totals 17 residues. The V segment lost 3 bases and the J segment 6 bases; nucleotides outside the gene matches: 10. As DNA, the CDR3 is TGTGCCATCAGTGATCCCCTCCGGGACAGGGGGAGTCAGCCCCAGCATTTT. Protein product: CAISDPLRDRGSQPQHF.

The CDR3 region has the DNA TGTGCCAGTAGTCCAAGCCCACTAGCGGGGGGAAATGAGCAGTTCTTC. It yields the protein CASSPSPLAGGNEQFF. The chain joins TRBV19 to TRBJ2-1; 12 bases are shared with TRBD2. The germline gives CDR1 LNHDA, CDR2 SQIVND (reference sequence). The CDR3 is 16 residues long. V lost 5 bases to trimming and J lost 7 bases; unmatched junction nucleotides: 9.

The chain has TRBV7-2 and TRBJ2-2, with TRBD1 matching 8 bases. In germline, CDR1 is SGHTA, CDR2 FQGNSA. This CDR3 has 13 residues. V shed 6 bases, J shed 6 bases, and the junction held 3 bases outside the gene matches. The CDR3 DNA sequence: TGTGCCAGCAGACGGACAGGGCCCGGGGAGCTGTTTTTT. Amino acid sequence: CASRRTGPGELFF.